The 16 T cell receptor beta chains below come from one sample, sequenced in a study of cytomegalovirus exposure and HLA in healthy donors. The PCR was carried out with 60 Vbeta primers and 13 Jbeta primers. Sequencing was performed with immunoSEQ multiplex PCR; in TCRdb, only in-frame clones are kept and a portion is missing. The table lists around 160,000 clones, 60% to 85% of them singletons, with approximately 13% in the top ten. The specimen sequenced was PBMCs. The source is a man aged 35 to 55 in good health and CMV-seropositive.

The gene calls are TRBV5-4 and TRBJ2-7; TRBD2 aligns across 8 bases. The CDR3 consists of 15 residues. V was pared by 4 bases and J by 2 bases, with 8 bases of the junction left unmatched. The germline gives CDR1 SGHNT, CDR2 YYREEE (reference sequence). CDR3 in amino acids: CASSQQLAATYEQYF. CDR3 nucleotides: TGTGCCAGCAGCCAGCAACTAGCGGCTACCTACGAGCAGTACTTC.

This clone was observed a handful of times. Compared with germline, one end of the junction differs, possibly owing to a read error. The chain links TRBV7-9 to TRBJ2-7, with D perhaps matching TRBD1 (5 bases). Germline CDR1 and CDR2: SEHNR and FQNEAQ (reference sequence). There are 14 residues in the CDR3. The CDR3 reads CSSSLQGASDEQYF. DNA for the CDR3: TGTTCCAGCAGCTTGCAAGGGGCGTCCGACGAGCAGTACTTC.

This clone was counted a few times. The chain carries TRBV7-7 and TRBJ2-5, with 11 bases aligning to TRBD2. Germline-derived CDR1 and CDR2 are SSHAT and FNYEAQ (reference sequence). This CDR3 region has 15 residues. V lost 4 bases, J lost 1 base, and 2 bases stayed unmatched. The chain's CDR3 is CASSSGLAVQETQYF. The CDR3, as DNA: TGTGCCAGCAGCTCGGGACTAGCGGTCCAAGAGACCCAGTACTTC.

V gene TRBV7-2 combines with J gene TRBJ2-5, with 7 bases matching TRBD2. The CDR3 consists of 13 residues. Germline loops: CDR1 SGHTA, CDR2 FQGNSA. V was pared by 10 bases and J by 2 bases, with 7 bases of the junction left unmatched. Here the CDR3 reads CATSSGMQETQYF. CDR3 DNA: TGTGCCACCTCGAGCGGGATGCAAGAGACCCAGTACTTC.

This clone was found a few times. The J gene is TRBJ2-1, the V gene TRBV7-3; 12 positions agree with TRBD2. In germline, CDR1 is SGHTA, CDR2 FQGTGA. This CDR3 is 15 amino acids long. Trimming at V came to 5 bases and at J to 9 bases, leaving 8 bases not matched to a gene. In nucleotides, the CDR3 is TGTGCCAGCAGCCTGATGGGACTAGCGGGTGGTGAGCAGTTCTTC. Protein sequence: CASSLMGLAGGEQFF.

The chain carries TRBV30 and TRBJ1-6, with D hard to call. Looked up from germline, CDR1 is GTSNPN and CDR2 is SVGIG (reference sequence). V was trimmed by 3 bases and J by 7 bases, leaving 4 bases between them. This CDR3 has 11 amino acids. CDR3 in DNA: TGTGCCTGGAGCGTCAATTCACCCCTCCACTTT. Translating gives CAWSVNSPLHF.

In this sample, this clone turned up once. The chain links TRBV7-9 to TRBJ2-6, with a tentative D call TRBD1 (6 bases). The germline gives CDR1 SEHNR, CDR2 FQNEAQ (reference sequence). This CDR3 region has 16 residues. Trimming cost V 7 bases and J 4 bases, with 17 bases left between them. The CDR3 nucleotides are TGTGCCAGCACCCAACAGGGACGGGCAGGGGCCAACGTCCTGACTTTC. Translation: CASTQQGRAGANVLTF.

This chain uses TRBV25-1 with TRBJ1-4; D unclear. Looked up from germline, CDR1 is MGHDK and CDR2 is SYGVNS. The CDR3 totals 11 residues. V was trimmed by 4 bases and J by 8 bases, leaving 5 bases between them. The CDR3, as DNA: TGTGCCAGCAGTGGAGGGGAAAAACTGTTTTTT. Its protein is CASSGGEKLFF.

The chain is built from TRBV28 and TRBJ2-2; TRBD2 agrees at 9 bases. Losses at the gene ends were 4 bases for V and 5 bases for J; bases not matched to a gene: 5. Germline CDR1 is MDHEN and CDR2 is SYDVKM. The length of the CDR3 is 15 residues. In DNA, the CDR3 is TGTGCCAGCAGTTCGTCCAGCGGGAGGACCGGGGAGCTGTTTTTT. Residues: CASSSSSGRTGELFF.

The gene calls are TRBV7-3 and TRBJ2-2, with D maybe TRBD1 (5 bases). Germline-derived CDR1 and CDR2 are SGHTA and FQGTGA. The CDR3 has 13 amino acids. V was cut by 6 bases and J by 3 bases, with 8 bases left in between. This chain's CDR3 is CASRLGDTGELFF. CDR3 coding DNA: TGTGCCAGCAGGCTAGGGGACACCGGGGAGCTGTTTTTT.

This sequence joins TRBV12-5 and TRBJ1-1; 9 bases match TRBD1. With 5 bases clipped from V and 0 bases from J, the junction kept 7 bases outside the gene matches. The length of the CDR3 is 16 residues. The germline V gene has CDR1 LGHNT and CDR2 FRNRAP. The CDR3 loop is CASGRPTGGLNTEAFF. The CDR3 nucleotides are TGTGCTAGTGGTCGCCCTACAGGGGGCTTGAACACTGAAGCTTTCTTT.

The chain joins TRBV19 to TRBJ2-7; possibly TRBD2 for D (5 bases). Trimming removed 3 bases at V and 3 bases at J, with 9 bases between. In germline, CDR1 is LNHDA, CDR2 SQIVND (reference sequence). This CDR3 has 13 amino acids. CDR3 coding DNA: TGTGCCAGTAGTATTAGCGTCGTCTACGAGCAGTACTTC. Protein sequence: CASSISVVYEQYF.

The chain uses TRBV7-6 and TRBJ2-2; D unresolved. V was trimmed by 1 base and J by 8 bases, leaving 11 bases between them. CDR1 is SGHVS, CDR2 FNYEAQ, per germline. The CDR3 totals 14 residues. The CDR3 DNA reads TGTGCCAGCAGCTTAGTGGAGTTATCGGGGGAGCTGTTTTTT. Translation: CASSLVELSGELFF.

J is TRBJ2-7 and V is TRBV15; D is uncertain. Germline CDR1 reads LNHNV; CDR2 reads YYDKDF (reference sequence). The CDR3 is 15 amino acids. Trimming shortened V by 1 base and J by 2 bases, and 12 bases separated the two germline ends. CDR3 region: CATSRGNSITYEQYF. CDR3 DNA sequence: TGTGCCACCAGCAGAGGAAATAGCATCACCTACGAGCAGTACTTC. Variable domain in full (rest from reference TRBV15 and TRBJ2-7): DAMVIQNPRYQVTQFGKPVTLSCSQTLNHNVMYWYQQKSSQAPKLLFHYYDKDFNNEADTPDNFQSRRPNTSFCFLDIRSPGLGDTAMYLCATSRGNSITYEQYFGPGTRLTVT.

The chain uses TRBV11-1 and TRBJ1-1; TRBD1 agrees at 9 bases. This CDR3 region has 14 residues. Trimming took 4 bases from V and 5 from J; bases not matched to a gene: 5. CDR1 and CDR2 from the germline V gene are SGHAT and FQDESV (reference sequence). The CDR3 region has the DNA TGTGCCAGCAGCTCCGGGACAGGGTGGACTGAAGCTTTCTTT. This gives the protein CASSSGTGWTEAFF.

J is TRBJ1-6 and V is TRBV11-2, with 8 nucleotides matching TRBD1. Germline-derived CDR1 and CDR2 are SGHAT and FQNNGV. The junction had 7 bases not matched to a gene; V was cut back by 1 base and J by 8 bases. This CDR3 is built from 16 residues. The CDR3 sequence is CASSLAATGVYSPLHF. DNA of the CDR3: TGTGCCAGCAGCTTAGCTGCGACAGGGGTCTATTCACCCCTCCACTTT.